Only a few counts were recorded for the clone carrying this TCR beta chain. The antigen remains undetermined. This entry belongs to a study of Graves' ophthalmopathy and Graves' hyperthyroidism. The V gene's germline CDR1 is MNHEY and CDR2 SVGEGT. This CDR3 spans 16 amino acids. V lost 0 bases to trimming and J lost 5 bases, with 17 bases between them. Whole-study results and caveats: For predicting ophthalmopathy progression, the model had about 71% sensitivity and 72.22% specificity.

As the template, RNA transcripts were used to amplify TCR beta CDR3 regions. An initial RT-PCR round employing HTBI primers preceded a second-round multiplex PCR. TCRdb re-called the multiplex PCR reads with MiXCR, one entry per CDR3 protein. The repertoire includes a few hundred thousand distinct CDR3 sequences, 39% of them detected once, and roughly 4% sits in the top ten. The V and J genes are TRBV6-2 or TRBV6-3 and TRBJ2-7, with D perhaps matching TRBD1 (6 bases). The sample comprised peripheral blood or thyroid tissue (not recorded which). This clonotype originated in an adult man with Graves' hyperthyroidism. CDR3 loop: CASSYSIGQNQDEQYF. For the CDR3, the DNA is TGTGCCAGCAGTTACTCGATCGGACAGAACCAGGACGAGCAGTACTTC.